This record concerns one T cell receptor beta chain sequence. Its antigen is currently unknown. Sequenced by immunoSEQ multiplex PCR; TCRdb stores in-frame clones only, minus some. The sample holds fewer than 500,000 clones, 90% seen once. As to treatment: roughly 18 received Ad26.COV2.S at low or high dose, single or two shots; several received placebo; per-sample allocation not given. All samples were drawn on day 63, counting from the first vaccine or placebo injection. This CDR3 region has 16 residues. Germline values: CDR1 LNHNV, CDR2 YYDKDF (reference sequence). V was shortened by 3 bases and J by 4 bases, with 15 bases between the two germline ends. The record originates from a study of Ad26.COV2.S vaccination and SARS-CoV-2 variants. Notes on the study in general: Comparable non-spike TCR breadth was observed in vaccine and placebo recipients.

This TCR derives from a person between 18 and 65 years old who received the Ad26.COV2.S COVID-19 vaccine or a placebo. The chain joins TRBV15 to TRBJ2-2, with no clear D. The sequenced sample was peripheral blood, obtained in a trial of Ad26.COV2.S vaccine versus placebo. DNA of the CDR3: TGTGCCACCAGCAGGCCCTCCCGAGATCCCACCGGGGAGCTGTTTTTT. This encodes CATSRPSRDPTGELFF. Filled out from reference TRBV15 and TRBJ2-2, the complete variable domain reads DAMVIQNPRYQVTQFGKPVTLSCSQTLNHNVMYWYQQKSSQAPKLLFHYYDKDFNNEADTPDNFQSRRPNTSFCFLDIRSPGLGDTAMYLCATSRPSRDPTGELFFGEGSRLTVL.